The following is a TCR beta chain sequence with its context. As yet, its antigen is unknown. This entry comes from a study of T cell responses to AZD1222 COVID-19 vaccine. General study results and limits: Nearly half of unique spike-specific TCRs reportedly avoided B.1.351 and B.1.1.7 mutated regions. Repertoire sampling was restricted to post-peak T cell response timepoints. Females made up more of the donors, who were largely white British, and clonal diversity may have come out too low.

Sequencing was performed with immunoSEQ multiplex PCR; in TCRdb, only in-frame clones are kept and a portion is missing. The table shows about 120,000 clones, with roughly 90% occurring only once. Investigators merged groups given second doses at roughly 4 or roughly 12 weeks. Specimen: peripheral blood, collected 28 days after the second AZD1222 dose. This sequence originates from an adult who received the AZD1222 COVID-19 vaccine.

This chain's CDR3 is CASSYNDNQPQHF. The CDR3 bases are TGTGCCAGCAGCTACAACGACAATCAGCCCCAGCATTTT. The chain uses TRBV7-8 and TRBJ1-5; D uncertain. This CDR3 comprises 13 residues. Deletions cut 4 bases from V and 3 bases from J, with 7 bases between. Per germline, CDR1 SGHVS and CDR2 FQNEAQ.